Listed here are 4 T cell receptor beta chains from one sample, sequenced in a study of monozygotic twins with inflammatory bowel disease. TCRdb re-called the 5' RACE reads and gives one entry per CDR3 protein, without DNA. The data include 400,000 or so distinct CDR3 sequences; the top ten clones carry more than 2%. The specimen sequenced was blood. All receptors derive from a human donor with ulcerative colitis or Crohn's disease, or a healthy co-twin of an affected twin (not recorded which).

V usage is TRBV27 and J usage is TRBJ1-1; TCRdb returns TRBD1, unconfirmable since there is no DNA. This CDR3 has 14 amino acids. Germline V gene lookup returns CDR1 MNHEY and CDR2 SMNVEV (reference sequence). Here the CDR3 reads CASSYGRGPTEAFF.

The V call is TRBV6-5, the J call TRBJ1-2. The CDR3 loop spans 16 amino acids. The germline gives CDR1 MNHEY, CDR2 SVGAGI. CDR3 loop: CASSYSFGSSKEGYTF.

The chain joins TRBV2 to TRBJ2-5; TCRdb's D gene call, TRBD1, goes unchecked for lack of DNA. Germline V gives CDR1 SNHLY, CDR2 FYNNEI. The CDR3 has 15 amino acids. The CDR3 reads CASSKQGARGETQYF.

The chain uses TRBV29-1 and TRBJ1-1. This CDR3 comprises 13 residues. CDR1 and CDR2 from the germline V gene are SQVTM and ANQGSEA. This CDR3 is CSVALPLYTEAFF.